This is a list of T cell receptor beta chains from one sample in a study of control samples from healthy donors and cancer patients. Profiling relied on immunoSEQ multiplex PCR, and the TCRdb table lists in-frame clones only, not all of them. The table has about 45,000 clones, under 95% seen once. The sequencing input was PBMCs. All receptors come from a woman aged 40 to 50 with head and neck cancer. CDR3s include the opening cysteine and the closing phenylalanine or tryptophan. The D gene is left open where the match is weak. A clone size is listed for some rows: how often the clone was seen (once, few, many), or a class if it is expanded.

v_call,d_call,j_call,clone_size,cdr3_nt,cdr3_aa
TRBV30,NA,TRBJ1-5,NA,TGTGCCTGGAGTGGGGATAGCAATCAGCCCCAGCATTTT,CAWSGDSNQPQHF
TRBV7-9,NA,TRBJ2-1,NA,TGTGCCAGCAGCCCCACGGGCAATGAGCAGTTCTTC,CASSPTGNEQFF
TRBV12-3/TRBV12-4,NA,TRBJ1-5,NA,TGTGCCAGCAGTTTGAGGACGGAACAGCATTTT,CASSLRTEQHF
TRBV28,TRBD1,TRBJ1-6,NA,TGTGCCAGCAGAGACAGGGGGCTTGATTCACCCCTCCACTTT,CASRDRGLDSPLHF
TRBV5-1,NA,TRBJ1-1,NA,TGCGCCAGCAGCTTGGAACAGGTCCCGGGGACTGAAGCTTTCTTT,CASSLEQVPGTEAFF
TRBV11-3,NA,TRBJ2-5,NA,TGTGCCAGCAGCGCTGGGCAGGACCAAGAGACCCAGTACTTC,CASSAGQDQETQYF
TRBV30,NA,TRBJ2-3,once,TGTGCCTGGAGTGGTGCAGATACGCAGTATTTT,CAWSGADTQYF
TRBV5-5,TRBD1,TRBJ1-2,NA,TGTGCCAGCAGCCAGGACTGGACAGGGGACTATGGCTACACCTTC,CASSQDWTGDYGYTF
TRBV2,NA,TRBJ2-3,NA,TGTGCCAGCAGTGATAGCGGCGTCACAGATACGCAGTATTTT,CASSDSGVTDTQYF
TRBV5-1,TRBD2,TRBJ2-5,NA,TGCGCCAGCAGCCCGTTGGCGGGGGGGAAGTACTTC,CASSPLAGGKYF
TRBV5-1,NA,TRBJ2-3,NA,TGCGCCAGCAGCTTGACGGTAACAGACACAGATACGCAGTATTTT,CASSLTVTDTDTQYF
TRBV28,TRBD2,TRBJ2-1,NA,TGTGCCAGCAGAACCGACGGGTACTCCAGCTATAGCGGGAGCTGGGGACACAATGAGCAGTTCTTC,CASRTDGYSSYSGSWGHNEQFF
TRBV11-3,NA,TRBJ2-3,NA,TGTGCCAGCAGCCTAGACGGATTCACAGATACGCAGTATTTT,CASSLDGFTDTQYF
TRBV3-1/TRBV3-2,NA,TRBJ2-7,NA,TGTGCCAGCAGCCGGCGGGGGCTGGCCTACGAGCAGTACTTC,CASSRRGLAYEQYF
TRBV19,NA,TRBJ1-5,few,TGTGCCAGTAGTATAGGAACGGTCGACCAGCCCCAGCATTTT,CASSIGTVDQPQHF
TRBV20-1,TRBD1,TRBJ2-1,NA,TGCAGTGCCTTGGGACAGGAGGCGCAGTTCTTC,CSALGQEAQFF
TRBV2,NA,TRBJ1-4,NA,TGTGCCAGCAGTGAGGTCACGGCGGAAAAACTGTTTTTT,CASSEVTAEKLFF
TRBV5-1,NA,TRBJ2-2,NA,TGCGCCAGCAGTACCCCGTTAGCGGTCTACACCGGGGAGCTGTTTTTT,CASSTPLAVYTGELFF
TRBV10-2,NA,TRBJ1-5,NA,TGCGCCAGCAGTTGGCAGGAGGGACATCAGCCCCAGCATTTT,CASSWQEGHQPQHF
TRBV6-2/TRBV6-3,NA,TRBJ2-5,NA,TGTGCCAGCAGTTCTTTCTCTCGCAGGGGTTTCTTGGAGACCCAGTACTTC,CASSSFSRRGFLETQYF
TRBV15,NA,TRBJ2-1,NA,TGTGCCACCAGCAGGGGGTTGGGGGGAGGCTACAATGAGCAGTTCTTC,CATSRGLGGGYNEQFF
TRBV18,NA,TRBJ1-2,NA,TGTGCCAGCTCAAGATCAGATTACCCGGGACCCAGTGGAAAAGATGGCTACACCTTC,CASSRSDYPGPSGKDGYTF
TRBV5-1,NA,TRBJ2-7,NA,TGCGCCAGCAGCTTAGATTCAGGGCGAGGGGACGAGCAGTACTTC,CASSLDSGRGDEQYF
TRBV21-1,NA,TRBJ2-6,NA,TGTGCCAGCAGCAATCCGGCGGCTGGGGCCAACGTCCTGACTTTC,CASSNPAAGANVLTF
TRBV5-6,NA,TRBJ1-2,NA,TGTGCCAGCAGTTATAAGACGGCTTTCTATGGCTACACCTTC,CASSYKTAFYGYTF
TRBV6-4,NA,TRBJ2-1,NA,TGTGCCAGCAGTGTCAAGGGGGAGGGCCACAATGAGCAGTTCTTC,CASSVKGEGHNEQFF
TRBV6-1,TRBD1,TRBJ1-2,NA,TGTGCCAGCAGTGAGGGGACAGGGGATGGCTACACCTTC,CASSEGTGDGYTF
TRBV6-5,NA,TRBJ2-3,NA,TGTGCCAGCAGTTACTCTTACACAGATACGCAGTATTTT,CASSYSYTDTQYF
TRBV2,TRBD1,TRBJ1-1,NA,TGTGCCAGCAGTCCTGACAGGGCGAACACTGAAGCTTTCTTT,CASSPDRANTEAFF
TRBV19,TRBD1,TRBJ2-6,NA,TGTGCCAGTAGTCCTCACGGAGACAGGGCCTTCCCTGGGGCCAACGTCCTGACTTTC,CASSPHGDRAFPGANVLTF
TRBV7-9,NA,TRBJ1-2,NA,TGTGCCAGCAGGCCTACAGGGAACTATGGCTACACCTTC,CASRPTGNYGYTF
TRBV15,TRBD1,TRBJ2-2,NA,TGTGCCACCAGCGCTCCAGGGGGCCACGGGGAGCTGTTTTTT,CATSAPGGHGELFF
TRBV19,TRBD1,TRBJ1-1,NA,TGTGCCAGTAGTGGTGACAGGGTTGAAGCTTTCTTT,CASSGDRVEAFF
TRBV7-2,NA,TRBJ2-7,NA,TGTGCCAGCAGCTTAGAGGTGTGGACAGAGCAGTACTTC,CASSLEVWTEQYF
TRBV30,TRBD2,TRBJ2-7,NA,TGTGCCTGGAGTGGACTAGCGGGATTCTACGAGCAGTACTTC,CAWSGLAGFYEQYF
TRBV27,NA,TRBJ1-1,NA,TGTGCCAGCAGTTTATTAGGGCAGATCACTGAAGCTTTCTTT,CASSLLGQITEAFF
TRBV21-1,NA,TRBJ2-1,NA,TGTGCCAGCAGCCTCCCGACAGGGAGCTCCTACAATGAGCAGTTCTTC,CASSLPTGSSYNEQFF
TRBV14,TRBD2,TRBJ2-7,NA,TGTGCCAGCAGCCAAGACCCCCGGCGGGGGGACTCTGACTACGAGCAGTACTTC,CASSQDPRRGDSDYEQYF
TRBV5-5,NA,TRBJ1-1,NA,TGTGCCAGCAGCTTGAGGCTTCCCAACACTGAAGCTTTCTTT,CASSLRLPNTEAFF
TRBV19,TRBD2,TRBJ2-4,once,TGTGCCAGTAGTAGTTCGGGACTAGCGGGGCAGCAAGCCAAAAACATTCAGTACTTC,CASSSSGLAGQQAKNIQYF
TRBV6-2/TRBV6-3,TRBD2,TRBJ2-5,NA,TGTGCCAGCAGTGACCAAGCGGGGGGAAAAGAGACCCAGTACTTC,CASSDQAGGKETQYF
TRBV4-2,TRBD1,TRBJ1-1,NA,TGTGCCAGCAGCCCCGGGACAGACATGAACACTGAAGCTTTCTTT,CASSPGTDMNTEAFF
TRBV29-1,TRBD1,TRBJ1-2,NA,TGCAGCGGGGGACAGCTCTATGGCTACACCTTC,CSGGQLYGYTF
TRBV9,NA,TRBJ2-7,NA,TGTGCCAGCAGCGTAGACGACAGCTCCTACGAGCAGTACTTC,CASSVDDSSYEQYF
TRBV6-1,NA,TRBJ2-1,NA,TGTGCCAGCAGTGAATACAAGGGGAATGAGCAGTTCTTC,CASSEYKGNEQFF
TRBV6-5,TRBD1,TRBJ1-2,once,TGTGCCAGCAGCCACCGGGACAGCGTCGGCTACACCTTC,CASSHRDSVGYTF
TRBV19,NA,TRBJ2-3,NA,TGTGCCAGTATAGGCCCAGTCACAGATACGCAGTATTTT,CASIGPVTDTQYF
TRBV27,NA,TRBJ2-7,NA,TGTGCCAGCAGTTTGAAGGCGACCTACGAGCAGTACTTC,CASSLKATYEQYF
TRBV7-2,NA,TRBJ1-2,NA,TGTGCCAGCAGCCCTACGATGCTCTATGGCTACACCTTC,CASSPTMLYGYTF